A single TCR beta chain is shown here with its context. Its cognate antigen is unknown. A process of 5'RACE template switching, which added a universal primer site and UMIs, was used to make TCR cDNA. TCRdb reprocessed the 5' RACE reads via MiXCR and lists one record per CDR3 protein. The data hold under 600,000 distinct CDR3 sequences, with around a fifth observed a single time. This specimen belongs to a study of T cells after yellow fever vaccination. Study conclusions and caveats: Post-booster repertoires again held most primary-vaccination clones (just under 97% CD4, just under 90% CD8).

The germline V gene encodes CDR1 DFQATT and CDR2 SNEGSKA (reference sequence). V gave up 5 bases and J gave up 6 bases; unmatched junction bases: 6. CDR3 length equals 12 residues. The chain has TRBV20-1 and TRBJ2-5, with 7 nucleotides matching TRBD2. This specimen consisted of PBMCs, obtained 21 days after the first yellow fever vaccination. The TCR was taken from a man between 18 and 35 years old who received the YFV17D yellow fever vaccine. In DNA, the CDR3 is TGCAGTGCTCCTGGGAGGGGAAAGACCCAGTACTTC. It encodes CSAPGRGKTQYF.